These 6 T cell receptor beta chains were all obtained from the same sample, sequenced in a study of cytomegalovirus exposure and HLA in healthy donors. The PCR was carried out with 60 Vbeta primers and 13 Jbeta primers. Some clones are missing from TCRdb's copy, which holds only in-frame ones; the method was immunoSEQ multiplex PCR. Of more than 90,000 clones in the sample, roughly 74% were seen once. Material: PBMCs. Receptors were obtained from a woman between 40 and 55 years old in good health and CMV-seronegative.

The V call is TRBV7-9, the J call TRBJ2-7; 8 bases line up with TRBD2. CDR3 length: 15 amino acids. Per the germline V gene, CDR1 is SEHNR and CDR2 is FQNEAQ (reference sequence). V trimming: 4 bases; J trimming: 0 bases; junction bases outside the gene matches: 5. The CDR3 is CASSWSGSDSYEQYF. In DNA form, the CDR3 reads TGTGCCAGCAGCTGGAGCGGGAGTGACTCCTACGAGCAGTACTTC. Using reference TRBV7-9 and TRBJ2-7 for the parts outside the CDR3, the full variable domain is DTGVSQNPRHKITKRGQNVTFRCDPISEHNRLYWYRQTLGQGPEFLTYFQNEAQLEKSRLLSDRFSAERPKGSFSTLEIQRTEQGDSAMYLCASSWSGSDSYEQYFGPGTRLTVT.

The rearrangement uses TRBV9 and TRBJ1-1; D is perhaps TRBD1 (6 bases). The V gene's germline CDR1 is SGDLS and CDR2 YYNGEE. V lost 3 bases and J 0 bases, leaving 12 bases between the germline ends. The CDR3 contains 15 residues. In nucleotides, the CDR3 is TGTGCCAGCAGCGCCCGGACAGCAATGAACACTGAAGCTTTCTTT. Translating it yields CASSARTAMNTEAFF.

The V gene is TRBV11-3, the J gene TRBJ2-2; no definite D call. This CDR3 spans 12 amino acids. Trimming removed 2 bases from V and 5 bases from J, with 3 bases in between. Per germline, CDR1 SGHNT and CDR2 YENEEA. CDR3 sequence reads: CASSLPTGELFF. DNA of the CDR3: TGTGCCAGCAGCTTACCGACCGGGGAGCTGTTTTTT.

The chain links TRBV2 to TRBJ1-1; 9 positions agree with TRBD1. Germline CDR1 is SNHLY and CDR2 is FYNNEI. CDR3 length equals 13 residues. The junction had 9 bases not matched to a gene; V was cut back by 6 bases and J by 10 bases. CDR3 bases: TGTGCCAGCAGGACAGGGGGGTTTGACTCAGCTTTCTTT. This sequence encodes CASRTGGFDSAFF. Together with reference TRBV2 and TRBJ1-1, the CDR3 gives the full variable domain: EPEVTQTPSHQVTQMGQEVILRCVPISNHLYFYWYRQILGQKVEFLVSFYNNEISEKSEIFDDQFSVERPDGSNFTLKIRSTKLEDSAMYFCASRTGGFDSAFFGQGTRLTVV.

CDR3 sequence reads: CASSKLWGPGRETQYF. In DNA form, the CDR3 reads TGTGCCAGCAGCAAATTGTGGGGGCCGGGGAGAGAGACCCAGTACTTC. The chain uses TRBV21-1 and TRBJ2-5; TRBD1, the D gene given by the table, was not confirmed from the DNA. TRBV21-1 has pseudogene status. The CDR3 spans 16 residues.

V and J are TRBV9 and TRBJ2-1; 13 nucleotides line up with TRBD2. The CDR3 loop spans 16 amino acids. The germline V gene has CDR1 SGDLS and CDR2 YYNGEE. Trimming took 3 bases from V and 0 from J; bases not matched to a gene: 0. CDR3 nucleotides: TGTGCCAGCAGCGGACTAGCGGGAGGCTCCTACAATGAGCAGTTCTTC. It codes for CASSGLAGGSYNEQFF.